This is a list of T cell receptor beta chains from one sample in a study of OX40 agonist ivuxolimab in advanced cancers. The assay was immunoSEQ multiplex PCR, and TCRdb's table has in-frame clones only and misses some. This sample has around 89,000 clones, with about nine tenths found just once. This specimen was CD4+ or CD8+ T cells sorted from blood, taken in a trial of the OX40 agonist ivuxolimab. The origin of the receptors is an adult with an advanced solid tumor such as melanoma, head and neck, liver or kidney cancer. CDR3s include the opening cysteine and the closing phenylalanine or tryptophan. D genes are given only for firm matches. Clone size appears in some rows only: once, few, many, or a class for an expanded clone.

>.|TRBV7-2|TRBJ2-1|few|15
TGTGCCAGCAGCTCAATAGCGGCCGCCTACAATGAGCAGTTCTTC
CASSSIAAAYNEQFF
>.|TRBV7-2|TRBJ2-1|.|17
TGTGCCAGCAGCTTACGGTTGGTGACTAGGCTAGAGAATGAGCAGTTCTTC
CASSLRLVTRLENEQFF
>TRBD1|TRBV29-1|TRBJ1-1|.|13
TGCAGCGCAGGGGGGCCGGGGGGCACTGAAGCTTTCTTT
CSAGGPGGTEAFF
>.|TRBV6-9|TRBJ2-2|.|16
TGTGCCAGCAGCCCTCTCGGCAGGGGGGACACCGGGGAGCTGTTTTTT
CASSPLGRGDTGELFF
>.|TRBV9|TRBJ2-1|.|16
TGTGCCAGCAGCGCCCGGGACCCGAGCTCCTACAATGAGCAGTTCTTC
CASSARDPSSYNEQFF
>TRBD1|TRBV30|TRBJ1-1|.|14
TGTGCCTGGAGGGCAGGGGGCTTGAACACTGAAGCTTTCTTT
CAWRAGGLNTEAFF
>.|TRBV19|TRBJ2-1|.|15
TGTGCCAGTAGTCTGCAGACAGTCTCCTACAATGAGCAGTTCTTC
CASSLQTVSYNEQFF
>.|TRBV14|TRBJ2-7|once|15
TGTGCCAGCAGCCAAGGACTTCCGGGGCCGGATGAGCAGTACTTC
CASSQGLPGPDEQYF
>TRBD1|TRBV28|TRBJ1-2|once|14
TGTGCCAGCAGTTTACCCGGGACAGGGCTCGGCTACACCTTC
CASSLPGTGLGYTF
>TRBD1|TRBV5-1|TRBJ1-1|.|18
TGCGCCAGCAGCTACTTGGATATCAGGGGGCAAGGGAACACTGAAGCTTTCTTT
CASSYLDIRGQGNTEAFF
>TRBD1|TRBV28|TRBJ1-4|.|15
TGTGCCAGCAGTGGACAACGGGACAGTAATGAAAAACTGTTTTTT
CASSGQRDSNEKLFF
>.|TRBV9|TRBJ1-3|.|14
TGTGCCAGCAGCGTAGATCGGGATGGAAACACCATATATTTT
CASSVDRDGNTIYF
>.|TRBV6-1|TRBJ1-2|.|15
TGTGCCAGCAGTGAAGCTGGGCAGGCCTTCTATGGCTACACCTTC
CASSEAGQAFYGYTF
>TRBD1|TRBV5-1|TRBJ2-3|.|16
TGCGCCAGCAGCATGGGGACAGGGGGTCACACAGATACGCAGTATTTT
CASSMGTGGHTDTQYF
>.|TRBV9|TRBJ2-1|.|15
TGTGCCAGCAGCGTAGCGACGAGCTCCTACAATGAGCAGTTCTTC
CASSVATSSYNEQFF
>TRBD1|TRBV29-1|TRBJ1-1|few|13
TGCAGTGCCAGGGGGCCGTGGGACACTGAAGCTTTCTTT
CSARGPWDTEAFF
>TRBD2|TRBV7-2|TRBJ2-5|.|16
TGTGCCAGCAGCTTAGTACTAGCGGGGGGATTGGAGACCCAGTACTTC
CASSLVLAGGLETQYF
>TRBD2|TRBV6-1|TRBJ2-1|.|15
TGTGCCAGCAGGCGGGAGGTAGCGGGAGACAATGAGCAGTTCTTC
CASRREVAGDNEQFF
>TRBD2|TRBV19|TRBJ2-3|.|15
TGTGCCAGTGGATCTAGCGGGAGGGCCACAGATACGCAGTATTTT
CASGSSGRATDTQYF
>TRBD1|TRBV5-1|TRBJ2-7|.|16
TGCGCCAGCAACAGGGGTTCGCCCAACCAAATCTACGAGCAGTACTTC
CASNRGSPNQIYEQYF
>.|TRBV6-6|TRBJ1-2|.|13
TGTGCCAGCAGTTACGGCGAGAGTTATGGCTACACCTTC
CASSYGESYGYTF
>.|TRBV23-1|TRBJ2-7|.|14
TGCGCCAGCAGTCAATCGCCAGGGGCCTACGAGCAGTACTTC
CASSQSPGAYEQYF
>.|TRBV11-2|TRBJ2-5|.|13
TGTGCCAGCACCCCGGGCCGATTGGAGACCCAGTACTTC
CASTPGRLETQYF
>TRBD1|TRBV6-6|TRBJ2-7|.|13
TGTGCCAGCAGTCATGGACAGGGGTACGAGCAGTACTTC
CASSHGQGYEQYF
>TRBD2|TRBV19|TRBJ2-3|.|17
TGTGCCAGTAGTCCCTCTGGGACTAGCGGGCGAACAGATACGCAGTATTTT
CASSPSGTSGRTDTQYF
>TRBD2|TRBV7-2|TRBJ2-7|.|14
TGTGCCAGCAGCACCCGGGGGGGGGCCTACGAGCAGTACTTC
CASSTRGGAYEQYF
>TRBD2|TRBV7-6|TRBJ2-7|once|14
TGTGCCAGCAGCCAAGGCGGGACTAGCTGGGAGCAGTACTTC
CASSQGGTSWEQYF
>TRBD2|TRBV5-1|TRBJ2-2|.|16
TGCGCCAGCAGCTTGTTGCCAGCGGGAGACACCGGGGAGCTGTTTTTT
CASSLLPAGDTGELFF
>TRBD2|TRBV4-2|TRBJ2-1|.|18
TGTGCCAGCAGCCAAGATACTAGCGGGGGTAGCTCCTACAATGAGCAGTTCTTC
CASSQDTSGGSSYNEQFF
>TRBD1|TRBV30|TRBJ2-7|.|14
TGTGCCTGGAGTCTCGGACAGGGGGCCTACGAGCAGTACTTC
CAWSLGQGAYEQYF
>TRBD1|TRBV7-9|TRBJ1-1|.|16
TGTGCCAGCAGCTTAGCCCTCGGGGGGACAGAAAAGGGAGCTTTCTTT
CASSLALGGTEKGAFF
>.|TRBV30|TRBJ2-2|.|14
TGTGCCTGGATTAGGACAGCGAACACCGGGGAGCTGTTTTTT
CAWIRTANTGELFF
>.|TRBV6-6|TRBJ1-3|once|12
TGTGCCAGCACGACAGCTGGAAACACCATATATTTT
CASTTAGNTIYF
>TRBD1|TRBV19|TRBJ1-4|.|15
TGTGCCAGTAGTCCCCGGGGACAGGGGAATGAAAAACTGTTTTTT
CASSPRGQGNEKLFF
>TRBD1|TRBV13|TRBJ2-7|.|13
TGTGCCAGCAGCCTAAGACAGGGTTCCGAGCAGTACTTC
CASSLRQGSEQYF
>TRBD1|TRBV5-1|TRBJ1-1|once|16
TGCGCCAGCAGCCCTGGTCCGACAGGGCCATCCACTGAAGCTTTCTTT
CASSPGPTGPSTEAFF
>TRBD1|TRBV5-1|TRBJ1-5|.|14
TGCGCCAGCAGCTTGACAGGGGGTGATCAGCCCCAGCATTTT
CASSLTGGDQPQHF
>.|TRBV19|TRBJ1-4|.|17
TGTGCCAGTAGTATAGTAGGAGGACAGCTTATTAATGAAAAACTGTTTTTT
CASSIVGGQLINEKLFF
>TRBD1|TRBV18|TRBJ1-1|.|15
TGTGCCAGCTCACCAATGCAGGGGGCGAACACTGAAGCTTTCTTT
CASSPMQGANTEAFF
>TRBD1|TRBV7-2|TRBJ1-1|once|14
TGTGCCAGCAGTACCCAGGGGGTAGGCACTGAAGCTTTCTTT
CASSTQGVGTEAFF
>TRBD1|TRBV28|TRBJ1-1|once|18
TGTGCCAGCAGTTTATTGAGTGGCGTCTGGACAGGCAACACTGAAGCTTTCTTT
CASSLLSGVWTGNTEAFF
>TRBD1|TRBV5-1|TRBJ2-7|once|15
TGCGCCAGCAGTCGTGGGATGACAGGGTTTATCGAGCAGTACTTC
CASSRGMTGFIEQYF
>TRBD2|TRBV2|TRBJ2-3|.|16
TGTGCCAGCAGTGTTAGCGGGGGGATCCGCACAGATACGCAGTATTTT
CASSVSGGIRTDTQYF
>TRBD1|TRBV5-8|TRBJ2-1|.|16
TGTGCCAGCAGCTTGCCTGGGACAGGGAAGAAGAATGAGCAGTTCTTC
CASSLPGTGKKNEQFF
>.|TRBV6-1|TRBJ2-5|.|12
TGTGCCAGCAGGGACTCGGGTGGGACCCAGTACTTC
CASRDSGGTQYF
>TRBD2|TRBV2|TRBJ2-3|.|15
TGTGCCACCCAGGATACCAGCGGGGGAGCGAATACGCAGTATTTT
CATQDTSGGANTQYF
>.|TRBV15|TRBJ2-3|.|18
TGTGCCACCAGCAGAGACCCCCAGAGCGGAGGACGAACAGATACGCAGTATTTT
CATSRDPQSGGRTDTQYF
>.|TRBV30|TRBJ1-4|.|15
TGTGCCTGGAGTGTTGAGAGTACAACTAATGAAAAACTGTTTTTT
CAWSVESTTNEKLFF
>.|TRBV27|TRBJ2-7|.|16
TGTGCCAGCAGGCCTTGGGAAGGGGCTGCTGTCGCCGAGCAGTACTTC
CASRPWEGAAVAEQYF
>.|TRBV28|TRBJ2-1|.|12
TGTGCCAGCAGTTTATTGGATTCCGAGCAGTTCTTC
CASSLLDSEQFF